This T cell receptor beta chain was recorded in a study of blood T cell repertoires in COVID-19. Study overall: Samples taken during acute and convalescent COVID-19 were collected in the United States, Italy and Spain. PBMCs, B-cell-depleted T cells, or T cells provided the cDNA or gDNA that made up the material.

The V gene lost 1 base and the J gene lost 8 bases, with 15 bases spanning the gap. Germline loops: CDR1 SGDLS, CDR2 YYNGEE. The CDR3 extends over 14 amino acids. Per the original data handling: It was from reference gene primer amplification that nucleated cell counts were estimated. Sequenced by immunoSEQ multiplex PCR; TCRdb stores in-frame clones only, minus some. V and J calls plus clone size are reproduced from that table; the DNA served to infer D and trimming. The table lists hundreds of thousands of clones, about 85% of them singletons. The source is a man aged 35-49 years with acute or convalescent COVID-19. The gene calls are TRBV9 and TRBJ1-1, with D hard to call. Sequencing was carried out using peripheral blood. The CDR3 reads CASSVSPGSREAFF. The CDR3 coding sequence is TGTGCCAGCAGCGTAAGTCCAGGCTCACGCGAAGCTTTCTTT.